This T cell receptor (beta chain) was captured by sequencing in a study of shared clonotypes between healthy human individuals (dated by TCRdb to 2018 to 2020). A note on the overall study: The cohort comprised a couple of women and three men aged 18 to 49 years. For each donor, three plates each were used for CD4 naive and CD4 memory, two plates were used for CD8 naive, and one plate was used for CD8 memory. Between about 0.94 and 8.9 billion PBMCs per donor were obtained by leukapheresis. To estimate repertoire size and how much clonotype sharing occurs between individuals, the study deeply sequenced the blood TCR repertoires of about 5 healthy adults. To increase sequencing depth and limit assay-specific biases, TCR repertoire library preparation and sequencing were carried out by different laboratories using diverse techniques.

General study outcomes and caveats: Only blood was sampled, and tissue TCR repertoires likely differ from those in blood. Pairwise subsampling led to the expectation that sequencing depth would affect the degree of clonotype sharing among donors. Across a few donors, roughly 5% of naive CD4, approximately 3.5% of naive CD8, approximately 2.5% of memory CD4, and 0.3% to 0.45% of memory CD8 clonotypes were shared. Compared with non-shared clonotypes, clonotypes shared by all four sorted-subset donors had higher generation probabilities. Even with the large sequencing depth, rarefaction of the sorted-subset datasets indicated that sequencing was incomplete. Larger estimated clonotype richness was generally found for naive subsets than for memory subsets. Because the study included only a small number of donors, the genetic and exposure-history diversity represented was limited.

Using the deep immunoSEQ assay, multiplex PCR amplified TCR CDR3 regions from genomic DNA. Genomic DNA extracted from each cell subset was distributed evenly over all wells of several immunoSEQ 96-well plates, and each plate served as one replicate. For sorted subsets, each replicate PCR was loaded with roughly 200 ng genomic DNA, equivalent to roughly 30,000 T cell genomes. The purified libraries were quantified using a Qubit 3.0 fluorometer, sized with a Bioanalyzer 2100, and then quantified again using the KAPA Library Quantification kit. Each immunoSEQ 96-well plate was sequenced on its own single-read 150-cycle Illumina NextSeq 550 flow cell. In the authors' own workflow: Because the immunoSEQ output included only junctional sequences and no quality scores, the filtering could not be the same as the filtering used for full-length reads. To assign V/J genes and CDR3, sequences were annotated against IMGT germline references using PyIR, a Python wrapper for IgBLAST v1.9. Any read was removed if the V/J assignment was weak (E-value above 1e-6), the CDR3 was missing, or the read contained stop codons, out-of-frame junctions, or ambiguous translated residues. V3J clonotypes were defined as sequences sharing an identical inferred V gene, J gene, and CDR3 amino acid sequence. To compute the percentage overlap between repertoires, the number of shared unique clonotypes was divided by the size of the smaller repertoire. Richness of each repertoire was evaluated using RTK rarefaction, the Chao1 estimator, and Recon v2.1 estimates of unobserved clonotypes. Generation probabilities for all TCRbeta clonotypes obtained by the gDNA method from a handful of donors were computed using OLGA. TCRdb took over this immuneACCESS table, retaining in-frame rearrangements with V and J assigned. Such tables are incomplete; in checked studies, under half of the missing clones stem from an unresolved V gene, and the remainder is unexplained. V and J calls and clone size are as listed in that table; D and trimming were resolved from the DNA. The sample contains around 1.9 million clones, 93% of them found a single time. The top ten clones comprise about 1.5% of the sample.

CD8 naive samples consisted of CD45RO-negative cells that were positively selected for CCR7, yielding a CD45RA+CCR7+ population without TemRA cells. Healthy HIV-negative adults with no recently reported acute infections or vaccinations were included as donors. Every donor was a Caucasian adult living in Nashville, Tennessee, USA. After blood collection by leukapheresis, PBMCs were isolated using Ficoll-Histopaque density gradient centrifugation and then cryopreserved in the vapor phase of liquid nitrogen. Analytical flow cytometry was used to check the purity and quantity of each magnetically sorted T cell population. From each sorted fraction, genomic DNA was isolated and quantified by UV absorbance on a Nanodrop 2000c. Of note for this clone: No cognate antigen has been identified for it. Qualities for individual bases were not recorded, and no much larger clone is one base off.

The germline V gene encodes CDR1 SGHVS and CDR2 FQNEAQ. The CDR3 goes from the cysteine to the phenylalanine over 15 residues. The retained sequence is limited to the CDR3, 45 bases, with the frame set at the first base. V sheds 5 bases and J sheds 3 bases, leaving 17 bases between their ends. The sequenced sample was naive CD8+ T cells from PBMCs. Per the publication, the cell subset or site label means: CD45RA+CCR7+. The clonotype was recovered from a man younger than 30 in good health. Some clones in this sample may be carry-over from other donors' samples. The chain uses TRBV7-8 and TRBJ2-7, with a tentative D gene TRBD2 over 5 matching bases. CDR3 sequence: CASSPGGSVLYEQYF. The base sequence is TGTGCCAGCAGCCCCGGAGGCAGTGTCCTCTACGAGCAGTACTTC.